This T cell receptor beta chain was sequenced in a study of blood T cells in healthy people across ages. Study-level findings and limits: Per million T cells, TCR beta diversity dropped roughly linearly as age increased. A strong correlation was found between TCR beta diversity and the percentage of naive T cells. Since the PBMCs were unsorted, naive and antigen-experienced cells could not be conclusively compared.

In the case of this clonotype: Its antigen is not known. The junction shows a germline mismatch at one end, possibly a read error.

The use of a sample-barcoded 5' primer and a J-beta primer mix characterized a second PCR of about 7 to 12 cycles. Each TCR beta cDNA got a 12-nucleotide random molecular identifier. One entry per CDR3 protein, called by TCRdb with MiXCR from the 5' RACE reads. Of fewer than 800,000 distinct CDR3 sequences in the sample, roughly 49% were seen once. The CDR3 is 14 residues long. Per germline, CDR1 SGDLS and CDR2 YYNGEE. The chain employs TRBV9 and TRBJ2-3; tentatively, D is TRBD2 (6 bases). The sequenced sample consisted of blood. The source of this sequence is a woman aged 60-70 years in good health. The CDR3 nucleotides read TGTGCCAGCGGGCGGGGCCCGTCCACAGAGACGCAGTATTTT. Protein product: CASGRGPSTETQYF.